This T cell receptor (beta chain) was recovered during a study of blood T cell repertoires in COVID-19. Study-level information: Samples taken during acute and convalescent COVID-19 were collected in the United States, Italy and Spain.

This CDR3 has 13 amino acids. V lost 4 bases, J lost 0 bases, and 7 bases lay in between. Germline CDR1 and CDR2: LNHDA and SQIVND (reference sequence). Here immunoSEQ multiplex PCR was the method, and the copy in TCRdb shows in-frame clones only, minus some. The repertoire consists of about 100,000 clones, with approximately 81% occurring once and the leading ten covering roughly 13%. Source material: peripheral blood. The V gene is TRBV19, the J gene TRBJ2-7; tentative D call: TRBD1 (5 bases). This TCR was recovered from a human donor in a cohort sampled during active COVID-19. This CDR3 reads CASSRTFSYEQYF. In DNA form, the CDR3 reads TGTGCCAGTAGTAGGACATTCTCCTACGAGCAGTACTTC.